This entry lists 14 T cell receptor beta chains sequenced from one sample in a study of shared clonotypes between healthy human individuals. The data were produced by immunoSEQ multiplex PCR, yet TCRdb's version contains in-frame clones alone and is incomplete. The sample yields about 2.4 million clones, roughly 93% seen once. The sequenced sample was naive CD4+ T cells from PBMCs. Subset denoted: CD45RA+ positively selected. The source of these receptors is a man aged 18-30 years in good health. Some clones in this sample may be carry-over from other donors' samples.

The chain employs TRBV18 and TRBJ2-1; 10 bases match TRBD2. The CDR3 runs 17 residues. V trimming: 6 bases; J trimming: 3 bases; junction bases outside the gene matches: 11. CDR1 and CDR2 (germline): KGHSH, LQKENI. The DNA for the CDR3 is TGTGCCAGCTCGCAAGGGAAATCTAGCGGGGGCTACAATGAGCAGTTCTTC. Protein: CASSQGKSSGGYNEQFF. Based on the CDR3 plus reference TRBV18 and TRBJ2-1, the full variable domain is NAGVMQNPRHLVRRRGQEARLRCSPMKGHSHVYWYRQLPEEGLKFMVYLQKENIIDESGMPKERFSAEFPKEGPSILRIQQVVRGDSAAYFCASSQGKSSGGYNEQFFGPGTRLTVL.

About this clone: Distinct nucleotide sequences in the sample also encode this CDR3. The CDR3 sequence is CASRVSTDTQYF. The CDR3 DNA follows: TGTGCCAGCCGGGTGAGCACAGATACGCAGTATTTT. The rearrangement links TRBV6-1 to TRBJ2-3; D call uncertain. The CDR3 is 12 residues long. Germline CDR1 MNHNS, CDR2 SASEGT. The germline V and J ends were trimmed by 8 bases and 0 bases, with 6 bases remaining between them.

This chain connects TRBV15 to TRBJ2-2; tentative D call: TRBD2 (6 bases). Trimming took off 6 bases at V and 2 bases at J, with 16 bases between the two ends. CDR1 is LNHNV, CDR2 YYDKDF, per germline (reference sequence). The CDR3 contains 16 residues. CDR3 amino acids: CATRAGGNLNTGELFF. CDR3 coding DNA: TGTGCCACCAGGGCAGGCGGGAACTTAAACACCGGGGAGCTGTTTTTT.

The rearrangement uses TRBV29-1 and TRBJ2-3; 8 bases match TRBD1. CDR1 and CDR2 (germline): SQVTM, ANQGSEA. CDR3 size: 15 residues. The J segment lost 0 bases and the V segment lost 4 bases, leaving 6 bases of the junction unmatched. The CDR3 nucleotides are TGCAGCGTTGTACCGTGGACAGGGAGCACAGATACGCAGTATTTT. The encoded protein is CSVVPWTGSTDTQYF.

J is TRBJ2-1 and V is TRBV6-5; 7 bases line up with TRBD1. The germline V gene has CDR1 MNHEY and CDR2 SVGAGI. Trimming took 6 bases from V and 4 from J; bases not matched to a gene: 6. This CDR3 spans 14 amino acids. CDR3 bases: TGTGCCAGCAGCCATCGGGACAGTTACAATGAGCAGTTCTTC. Translation gives CASSHRDSYNEQFF.

Worth noting for this clone: At the DNA level, this CDR3 is encoded by other sequences in the same sample as well. V is TRBV19 and J is TRBJ1-2, with 8 nucleotides matching TRBD1. The V gene's germline CDR1 is LNHDA and CDR2 SQIVND (reference sequence). Losses at the gene ends were 5 bases for V and 4 bases for J; bases not matched to a gene: 3. The CDR3 is 13 amino acids. As DNA, the CDR3 is TGTGCCAGTAGTCCCGGGACAGGCTATGGCTACACCTTC. Amino acids: CASSPGTGYGYTF. Looking up the rest from reference TRBV19 and TRBJ1-2 gives the full variable domain: DGGITQSPKYLFRKEGQNVTLSCEQNLNHDAMYWYRQDPGQGLRLIYYSQIVNDFQKGDIAEGYSVSREKKESFPLTVTSAQKNPTAFYLCASSPGTGYGYTFGSGTRLTVV.

The chain links TRBV6-6 to TRBJ2-2; no clear D. The CDR3 contains 15 residues. Germline V gene data show CDR1 as MNHNY and CDR2 as SVGAGI (reference sequence). The ends were cut back, 5 bases at V and 2 bases at J, with 12 bases in the middle. The CDR3 region has the DNA TGTGCCAGCAGTCCTCTAGTCCTTAACACCGGGGAGCTGTTTTTT. This translates into CASSPLVLNTGELFF.

V is TRBV11-1 and J is TRBJ2-2; 11 bases are shared with TRBD2. V was pared by 5 bases and J by 3 bases, with 14 bases of the junction left unmatched. Germline V gene lookup returns CDR1 SGHAT and CDR2 FQDESV (reference sequence). The CDR3 has 19 residues. The CDR3 nucleotides are TGTGCCAGCAGCCATAAGCCGGGACTAGCGGACAGCTACACCGGGGAGCTGTTTTTT. It encodes CASSHKPGLADSYTGELFF.

The chain links TRBV6-5 to TRBJ1-2; 9 bases are shared with TRBD1. Per germline, CDR1 MNHEY and CDR2 SVGAGI. CDR3 length: 14 amino acids. Unmatched junction bases numbered 5, after V lost 2 bases and J lost 7 bases. CDR3 bases: TGTGCCAGCAGTTACCCGGGACAGGGAGGTGGCTACACCTTC. It specifies CASSYPGQGGGYTF.

The chain is built from TRBV6-1 and TRBJ2-7, with D hard to call. Germline-derived CDR1 and CDR2 are MNHNS and SASEGT. This CDR3 region has 13 residues. V was shortened by 2 bases and J by 3 bases, with 8 bases between the two germline ends. The CDR3 reads CASSEYTVYEQYF. The CDR3 DNA sequence: TGTGCCAGCAGTGAATACACAGTCTACGAGCAGTACTTC.

To note about this clone: The sample carries other DNA sequences with the same CDR3. V usage is TRBV5-1 and J usage is TRBJ2-5; 12 bases match TRBD2. Germline CDR1 reads SGHRS; CDR2 reads YFSETQ. Trimming cost V 0 bases and J 4 bases; bases outside gene matches: 4. The CDR3 is made up of 16 amino acids. Here the CDR3 DNA reads TGCGCCAGCAGCTTGGGACTAGCGGGAGTCCCAGAGACCCAGTACTTC. It yields the protein CASSLGLAGVPETQYF.

The CDR3 nucleotides read TGTGCCTGGAGGAGGGGGCTGTCAAGCAATCAGCCCCAGCATTTT. It yields the protein CAWRRGLSSNQPQHF. The chain joins TRBV30 to TRBJ1-5; 7 bases fit TRBD1. There are 15 residues in the CDR3. The germline V gene encodes CDR1 GTSNPN and CDR2 SVGIG (reference sequence). Germline trimming cut 3 bases from V and 1 base from J; bases unmatched to any gene: 6.

This clone has a handful of counts. The chain uses TRBV6-1 and TRBJ1-2; weak D call: TRBD1 (5 bases). Trimming left V 5 bases short and J 1 base short, with 8 bases between. This CDR3 spans 13 amino acids. The germline gives CDR1 MNHNS, CDR2 SASEGT. The chain's CDR3 is CASSTQDNYGYTF. The DNA for the CDR3 is TGTGCCAGCAGTACACAGGATAACTATGGCTACACCTTC.

CDR3 sequence (DNA): TGCGCCAGCAGCCAAGAAGGTGCTTATGGCTACACCTTC. This gives the protein CASSQEGAYGYTF. The V and J genes are TRBV4-1 and TRBJ1-2; no definite D call. V shed 0 bases and J shed 5 bases, with 7 bases lying between them. The V gene's germline CDR1 is MGHRA and CDR2 YSYEKL. The CDR3 extends over 13 amino acids.